A selection of T cell receptor beta chains follows, all from one sample in a study of blood T cell repertoires in COVID-19. Method: immunoSEQ multiplex PCR; TCRdb's copy keeps in-frame clones and lacks some. Of about 190,000 clones in the sample, approximately 82% were seen once. Specimen: PBMCs or T cells enriched from blood (not recorded which). The receptor set was obtained from a woman aged 55-69 years with acute COVID-19. Both conserved end residues are part of each CDR3. The order of the fields is clone size, V gene, D gene, J gene, CDR3 DNA, CDR3 protein. A D gene is named only where the DNA matches it firmly. Expanded clones are given a class, and other clones once, few, many or no size at all.

few	TRBV9	-	TRBJ1-5	TGTGCCAGCAGCGTAACTAGGAACAATCAGCCCCAGCATTTT	CASSVTRNNQPQHF
few	TRBV7-9	TRBD2	TRBJ2-2	TGTGCCAGCAGCTTAGGCCCCGAGCGGGGGGCTATAACCGGGGAGCTGTTTTTT	CASSLGPERGAITGELFF
-	TRBV27	-	TRBJ2-3	TGTGCCAGCAGTCGGATCTTAGCGACCGACACAGATACGCAGTATTTT	CASSRILATDTDTQYF
-	TRBV28	TRBD2	TRBJ2-1	TGTGCCAGCATTAAAGCGGGGGGGCGGTACAATGAGCAGTTCTTC	CASIKAGGRYNEQFF
-	TRBV19	TRBD1	TRBJ1-2	TGTGCCAGTAGTCGGACAGGCCCCTCACTGAACTATGGCTACACCTTC	CASSRTGPSLNYGYTF
-	TRBV20-1	TRBD2	TRBJ2-3	TGCAGTGCTAGTTCCCTAGCGGGGGCCGTCACAGATACGCAGTATTTT	CSASSLAGAVTDTQYF
-	TRBV5-8	-	TRBJ1-5	TGTGCCAGCAGCTTGTCGGGGAGCAATCAGCCCCAGCATTTT	CASSLSGSNQPQHF
-	TRBV30	TRBD2	TRBJ2-1	TGTGCCTGGAGTGTACTAGCGGGGAAGTTCTTC	CAWSVLAGKFF
few	TRBV7-9	-	TRBJ1-1	TGTGCCAGCAGCTTAGAAGAGGAGGGAACAAGGGGAGCTTTCTTT	CASSLEEEGTRGAFF
-	TRBV6-6	TRBD2	TRBJ2-1	TGTGCCAGCGGTCTGGGGGGGTTTGACGAGCAGTTCTTC	CASGLGGFDEQFF
-	TRBV18	-	TRBJ2-7	TGTGCCAGCTCACCCCTCGGGTACACAAGTTCCTACGAGCAGTACTTC	CASSPLGYTSSYEQYF